Listed here are 14 T cell receptor beta chains from one sample, sequenced in a study of CD8+ T cells in alopecia areata. RNA extraction and reverse transcription yielded cDNA as sequencing template. Clones were read by immunoSEQ multiplex PCR, and TCRdb kept only the in-frame ones, dropping some. The sample holds around 160,000 clones; roughly 48% are singletons and the top ten take approximately 7%. Source material: CD4+ T cells sorted from blood. These receptors all stem from a human donor with alopecia areata.

The chain has TRBV2 and TRBJ2-3; the match to TRBD2 covers 9 bases. The CDR3 has 14 amino acids. Germline CDR1 and CDR2: SNHLY and FYNNEI. Trimming at V came to 6 bases and at J to 2 bases, leaving 3 bases not matched to a gene. As DNA, the CDR3 is TGTGCCAGCAGGGCGGGAGGGCCCACAGATACGCAGTATTTT. Its protein product is CASRAGGPTDTQYF.

The V call is TRBV5-1, the J call TRBJ2-1; no reliable D call. Germline values: CDR1 SGHRS, CDR2 YFSETQ. Trimming took off 0 bases at V and 5 bases at J, with 6 bases between the two ends. The length of the CDR3 is 13 residues. CDR3 in amino acids: CASSLVGNNEQFF. The CDR3 coding sequence is TGCGCCAGCAGCTTGGTGGGTAACAATGAGCAGTTCTTC.

The chain couples TRBV15 to TRBJ2-4; tentatively, D is TRBD2 (6 bases). Germline CDR1 is LNHNV and CDR2 is YYDKDF (reference sequence). V was trimmed by 2 bases and J by 8 bases, leaving 13 bases between them. The CDR3 is 14 amino acids. The CDR3 loop reads CATSRFGGQDIQYF. The CDR3, as DNA: TGTGCCACCAGCAGATTCGGGGGTCAGGACATTCAGTACTTC.

The rearrangement uses TRBV27 and TRBJ2-7; TRBD1 matches at 8 bases. Germline trimming cut 2 bases from V and 2 bases from J; bases unmatched to any gene: 5. The CDR3 has 15 amino acids. Germline values: CDR1 MNHEY, CDR2 SMNVEV (reference sequence). The CDR3, as DNA: TGTGCCAGCAGTTTAGTGGGACAGGAGCCCTACGAGCAGTACTTC. This gives the protein CASSLVGQEPYEQYF.

The V call is TRBV29-1, the J call TRBJ1-3; the D gene is possibly TRBD1 (6 bases). Between the trimmed V and J ends, which lost 7 bases and 4 bases, there was a span of 17 bases. Germline CDR1 and CDR2: SQVTM and ANQGSEA. The CDR3 totals 14 residues. CDR3 amino acids: CSATAGASGNTIYF. The CDR3 DNA reads as TGCAGCGCCACGGCGGGGGCGTCGGGAAACACCATATATTTT.

V and J are TRBV30 and TRBJ2-1; perhaps TRBD2 as D (5 bases). The V end was cut by 4 bases, the J end by 7 bases, with 5 bases between. CDR1 and CDR2 (germline): GTSNPN, SVGIG (reference sequence). This CDR3 has 10 amino acids. The CDR3 is CAWKRNEQFF. The CDR3 nucleotides read TGTGCCTGGAAGCGGAATGAGCAGTTCTTC.

V is TRBV7-2 and J is TRBJ2-7; D not certain. This CDR3 has 11 amino acids. Germline lookup yields CDR1 SGHTA and CDR2 FQGNSA. V shed 4 bases and J shed 4 bases, with 5 bases lying between them. CDR3 sequence reads: CASSSIYEQYF. In DNA, the CDR3 is TGTGCCAGCAGCTCCATATACGAGCAGTACTTC.

V gene TRBV5-1 combines with J gene TRBJ2-7; D is tentatively TRBD1 or TRBD2 (5 bases each). The V gene lost 4 bases and the J gene lost 5 bases, with 22 bases spanning the gap. There are 16 residues in the CDR3. CDR1 is SGHRS, CDR2 YFSETQ, per germline. As DNA, the CDR3 is TGCGCCAGCAGCCGTAGTCCGGGACGGATGGGCCACGAGCAGTACTTC. Amino acids: CASSRSPGRMGHEQYF.

This clone appeared a few times. This sequence joins TRBV11-3 and TRBJ2-1; D not certain. The CDR3 runs to 13 residues. Germline values: CDR1 SGHNT, CDR2 YENEEA. Trimming removed 1 base from V and 10 bases from J, with 11 bases in between. The DNA of the CDR3 is TGTGCCAGCAGCTTAGTCTCCTCAATGGAGCAGTTCTTC. It specifies CASSLVSSMEQFF.

The V gene is TRBV19, the J gene TRBJ2-3; no firm D call. In germline, CDR1 is LNHDA, CDR2 SQIVND (reference sequence). Trimming shortened V by 6 bases and J by 3 bases, and 13 bases separated the two germline ends. This CDR3 contains 14 residues. In DNA, the CDR3 is TGTGCCAGTAGATCGCCGGTCGGGACAGATACGCAGTATTTT. This gives the protein CASRSPVGTDTQYF.

There are a few counts of this clone. This chain joins TRBV5-6 and TRBJ2-5, with 8 bases matching TRBD2. The J segment lost 5 bases and the V segment lost 3 bases, leaving 12 bases of the junction unmatched. CDR1 and CDR2 from the germline V gene are SGHDT and YYEEEE. The CDR3 is 16 residues long. The CDR3, as DNA: TGTGCCAGCAGCTGGAGTCCGGGAGGGCCCGGGGAGACCCAGTACTTC. Residues: CASSWSPGGPGETQYF.

This clone has only one observation. The chain joins TRBV29-1 to TRBJ2-5; unclear D gene. Germline CDR1 SQVTM, CDR2 ANQGSEA. Trimming took 5 bases from V and 1 from J, leaving 11 bases between them. This CDR3 spans 13 amino acids. DNA of the CDR3: TGCAGCGTTAAGAGTTTATTCCAAGAGACCCAGTACTTC. The encoded protein is CSVKSLFQETQYF.

This chain joins TRBV27 and TRBJ2-7, with 7 bases lining up with TRBD2. The J segment lost 2 bases and the V segment lost 4 bases, leaving 2 bases of the junction unmatched. This CDR3 is built from 13 residues. CDR1 and CDR2 (germline): MNHEY, SMNVEV (reference sequence). Written as DNA, the CDR3 is TGTGCCAGCAGTTCTCGGGGGGCCTACGAGCAGTACTTC. Its translation: CASSSRGAYEQYF.

The chain carries TRBV27 and TRBJ2-1; 11 nucleotides match TRBD2. Germline V CDR1 and CDR2: MNHEY, SMNVEV (reference sequence). The J segment lost 15 bases and the V segment lost 6 bases, leaving 19 bases of the junction unmatched. This CDR3 is built from 16 residues. The CDR3 loop is CASSPPRVAGGPGMFF. DNA for the CDR3: TGTGCCAGCAGCCCCCCGAGGGTAGCGGGAGGGCCGGGGATGTTCTTC.